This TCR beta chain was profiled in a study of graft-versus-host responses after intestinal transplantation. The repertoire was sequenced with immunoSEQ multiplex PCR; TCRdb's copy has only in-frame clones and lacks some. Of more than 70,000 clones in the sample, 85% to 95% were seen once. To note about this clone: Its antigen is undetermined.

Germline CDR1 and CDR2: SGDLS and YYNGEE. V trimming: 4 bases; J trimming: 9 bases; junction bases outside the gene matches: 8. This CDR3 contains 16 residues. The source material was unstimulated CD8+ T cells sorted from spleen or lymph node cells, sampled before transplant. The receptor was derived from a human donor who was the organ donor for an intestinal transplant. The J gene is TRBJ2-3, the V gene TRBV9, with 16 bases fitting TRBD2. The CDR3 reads CASSLTGLAGGQTQYF. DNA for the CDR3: TGTGCCAGCAGCTTAACGGGACTAGCGGGGGGGCAGACGCAGTATTTT.